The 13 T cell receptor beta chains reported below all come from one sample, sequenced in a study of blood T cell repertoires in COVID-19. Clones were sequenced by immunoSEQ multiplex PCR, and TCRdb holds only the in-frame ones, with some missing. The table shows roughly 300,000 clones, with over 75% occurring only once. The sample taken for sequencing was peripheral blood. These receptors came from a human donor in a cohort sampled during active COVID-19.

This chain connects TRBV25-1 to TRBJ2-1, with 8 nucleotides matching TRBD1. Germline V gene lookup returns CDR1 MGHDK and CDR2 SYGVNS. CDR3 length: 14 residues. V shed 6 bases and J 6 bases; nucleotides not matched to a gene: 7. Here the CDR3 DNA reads TGTGCCAGCAGCAACAGGGGGGAAATCAATGAGCAGTTCTTC. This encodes CASSNRGEINEQFF.

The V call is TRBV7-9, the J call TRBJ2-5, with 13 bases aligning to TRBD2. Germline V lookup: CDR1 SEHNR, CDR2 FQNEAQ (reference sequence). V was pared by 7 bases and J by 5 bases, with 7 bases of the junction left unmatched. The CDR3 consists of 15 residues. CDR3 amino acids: CASTWTSGRHETQYF. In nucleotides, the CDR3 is TGTGCCAGCACCTGGACTAGCGGGAGACATGAGACCCAGTACTTC.

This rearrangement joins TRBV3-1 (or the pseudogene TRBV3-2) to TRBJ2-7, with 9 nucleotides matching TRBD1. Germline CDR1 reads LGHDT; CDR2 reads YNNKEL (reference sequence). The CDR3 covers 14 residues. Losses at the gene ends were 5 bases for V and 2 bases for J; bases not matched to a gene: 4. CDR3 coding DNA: TGTGCCAGCAGCTTCGGACAGGGGCCCTACGAGCAGTACTTC. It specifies CASSFGQGPYEQYF.

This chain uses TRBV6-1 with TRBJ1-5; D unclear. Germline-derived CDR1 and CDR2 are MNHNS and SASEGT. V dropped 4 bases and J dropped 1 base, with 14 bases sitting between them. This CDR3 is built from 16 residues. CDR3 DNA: TGTGCCAGCAGTGCTCAAAGTTCAGGAAGCAATCAGCCCCAGCATTTT. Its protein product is CASSAQSSGSNQPQHF.

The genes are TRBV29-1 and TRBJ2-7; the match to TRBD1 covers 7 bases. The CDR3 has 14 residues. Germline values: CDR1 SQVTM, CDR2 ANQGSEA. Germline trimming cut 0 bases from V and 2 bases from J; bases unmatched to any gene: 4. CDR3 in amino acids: CSVEETGAAYEQYF. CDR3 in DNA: TGCAGCGTTGAAGAAACAGGGGCCGCCTACGAGCAGTACTTC.

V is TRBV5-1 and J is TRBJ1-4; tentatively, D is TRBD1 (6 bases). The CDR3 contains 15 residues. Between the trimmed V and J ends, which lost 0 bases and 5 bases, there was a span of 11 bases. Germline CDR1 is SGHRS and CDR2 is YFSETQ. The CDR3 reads CASSLGQVSNEKLFF. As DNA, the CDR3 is TGCGCCAGCAGCTTGGGACAGGTTTCGAATGAAAAACTGTTTTTT.

The DNA for the CDR3 is TGTGCCAGCAGGCCGGGACTAGCACGTAACACCGGGGAGCTGTTTTTT. This gives the protein CASRPGLARNTGELFF. The V call is TRBV27, the J call TRBJ2-2; TRBD2 agrees at 9 bases. CDR1 and CDR2 from the germline V gene are MNHEY and SMNVEV (reference sequence). Trimming at V came to 6 bases and at J to 2 bases, leaving 7 bases not matched to a gene. The CDR3 is 16 amino acids.

CDR3 sequence reads: CSLGLPTVHEQFF. Here the CDR3 DNA reads TGCAGCTTGGGACTACCTACCGTACATGAGCAGTTCTTC. This sequence joins TRBV29-1 and TRBJ2-1, with TRBD2 matching over 7 bases. After removal of 8 bases from V and 8 bases from J, the junction contained 12 bases not matched to a gene. Germline V gene sequence: CDR1 SQVTM, CDR2 ANQGSEA. The CDR3 contains 13 residues.

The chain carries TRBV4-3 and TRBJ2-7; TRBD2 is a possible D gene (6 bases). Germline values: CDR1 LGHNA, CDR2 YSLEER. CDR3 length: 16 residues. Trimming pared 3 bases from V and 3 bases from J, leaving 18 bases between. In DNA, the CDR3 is TGCGCCAGCAGCCAGGGGCGGACGCGGGGCAGCTACGAGCAGTACTTC. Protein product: CASSQGRTRGSYEQYF.

The CDR3 sequence: CASSFPDREETQYF. The CDR3 DNA is TGTGCCAGCAGCTTCCCGGACAGGGAAGAGACCCAGTACTTC. The chain uses TRBV7-9 and TRBJ2-5; 8 positions agree with TRBD1. CDR1 and CDR2 from the germline V gene are SEHNR and FQNEAQ (reference sequence). There are 14 residues in the CDR3. V lost 3 bases to trimming and J lost 3 bases; unmatched junction nucleotides: 3.

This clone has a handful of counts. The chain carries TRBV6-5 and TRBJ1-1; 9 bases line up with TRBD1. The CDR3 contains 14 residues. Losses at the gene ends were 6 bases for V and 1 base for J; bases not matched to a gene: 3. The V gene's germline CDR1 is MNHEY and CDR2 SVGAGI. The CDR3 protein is CASSWDRANTEAFF. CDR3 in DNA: TGTGCCAGCAGCTGGGACAGGGCGAACACTGAAGCTTTCTTT.

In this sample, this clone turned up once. CDR3 DNA sequence: TGTGCCAGTAGGCAGGGGTTCGCCAATGAGCAGTTCTTC. It encodes CASRQGFANEQFF. J is TRBJ2-1 and V is TRBV19, with D perhaps matching TRBD1 (6 bases). From germline, CDR1 is LNHDA and CDR2 SQIVND (reference sequence). The CDR3 totals 13 residues. V shed 6 bases and J shed 6 bases, with 12 bases lying between them.

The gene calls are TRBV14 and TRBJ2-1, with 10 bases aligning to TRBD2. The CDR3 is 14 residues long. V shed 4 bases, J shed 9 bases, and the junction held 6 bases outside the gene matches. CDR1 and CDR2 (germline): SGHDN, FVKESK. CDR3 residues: CASSREVAGGEQFF. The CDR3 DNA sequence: TGTGCCAGCAGCCGCGAGGTAGCGGGGGGTGAGCAGTTCTTC. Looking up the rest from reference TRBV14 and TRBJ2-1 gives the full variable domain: EAGVTQFPSHSVIEKGQTVTLRCDPISGHDNLYWYRRVMGKEIKFLLHFVKESKQDESGMPNNRFLAERTGGTYSTLKVQPAELEDSGVYFCASSREVAGGEQFFGPGTRLTVL.